This TCR beta chain was captured in a study of blood T cell repertoires in COVID-19. Study at large: Acute and convalescent COVID-19 samples came from the United States, Italy and Spain.

The V gene lost 1 base and the J gene lost 5 bases, with 13 bases spanning the gap. The CDR3 has 15 residues. Per the germline V gene, CDR1 is LNHNV and CDR2 is YYDKDF (reference sequence). As processed by the authors: The assay estimated nucleated cells by amplifying reference gene primers. Generated by immunoSEQ multiplex PCR, the TCRdb table keeps only in-frame clones and is missing some. That table supplies the V and J calls and clone size; D and trimming were determined from the DNA. The sample contains over 45,000 clones, 90% to 95% of which appear only once. Sequenced: peripheral blood. The genes are TRBV15 and TRBJ2-3, with a weak D call TRBD2 (6 bases). The TCR sequence derives from a human donor in a cohort sampled during active COVID-19. The CDR3 loop is CATSRGGGDGDTQYF. As DNA, the CDR3 is TGTGCCACCAGCAGAGGAGGAGGGGATGGAGATACGCAGTATTTT.